Described below is a single T cell receptor beta chain sequence and its context. Clones were read by immunoSEQ multiplex PCR, and TCRdb kept only the in-frame ones, dropping some. The data hold about 500,000 clones, with around 90% observed a single time. These data belong to a study of blood T cell repertoires in COVID-19. This TCR was sampled from a woman in her late teens or twenties who had recovered from COVID-19. The sequenced sample was PBMCs or T cells enriched from blood (not recorded which).

The CDR3 sequence: CASTARSGHTEAFF. CDR3 DNA: TGTGCCAGCACGGCTCGATCAGGGCACACTGAAGCTTTCTTT. This chain joins TRBV2 and TRBJ1-1; D possibly corresponds to TRBD1 (5 bases). The germline gives CDR1 SNHLY, CDR2 FYNNEI. The CDR3 sequence is 14 residues long. V lost 7 bases and J lost 3, with 15 bases in between.